These 9 T cell receptor beta chains originate from one sample sequenced in a study of Ad26.COV2.S vaccination and SARS-CoV-2 variants (dated by TCRdb to 2020 to 2022). The treatment or condition label of this sample denotes: roughly 20 received Ad26.COV2.S at low or high dose, single or two shots; roughly five received placebo; per-sample allocation not given. Repertoires of vaccine and placebo recipients were sequenced from samples taken on day 63 after the first injection. Libraries were made using the immunoSEQ multiplex PCR assay. This is the immuneACCESS table as TCRdb keeps it, with only in-frame sequences that have V and J called. A part of the clones is gone; compared with another copy, unresolved V genes explain less than half, and the rest is unexplained. The sample table holds over 450,000 clones, of which about nine tenths were seen once. The ten largest clones represent 1.5% to 2% of the sample.

This specimen consisted of peripheral blood, obtained in a trial of Ad26.COV2.S vaccine versus placebo. Receptor source: a person between 18 and 59 years old who received the Ad26.COV2.S COVID-19 vaccine or a placebo.

The chain joins TRBV7-3 to TRBJ1-2, with 8 bases identical to TRBD1. The CDR3 runs 16 residues. Germline loops: CDR1 SGHTA, CDR2 FQGTGA. After removal of 4 bases from V and 8 bases from J, the junction contained 15 bases not matched to a gene. The CDR3 reads CASSSGAPGQGDGYTF. CDR3 bases: TGTGCCAGCAGCTCAGGGGCCCCAGGACAGGGCGACGGCTACACCTTC. The whole variable domain, remainder taken from reference TRBV7-3 and TRBJ1-2, is GAGVSQTPSNKVTEKGKYVELRCDPISGHTALYWYRQSLGQGPEFLIYFQGTGAADDSGLPNDRFFAVRPEGSVSTLKIQRTERGDSAVYLCASSSGAPGQGDGYTFGSGTRLTVV.

The chain carries TRBV19 and TRBJ2-7, with 8 bases fitting TRBD1. This CDR3 contains 14 residues. Per the germline V gene, CDR1 is LNHDA and CDR2 is SQIVND (reference sequence). V was pared by 6 bases and J by 3 bases, with 7 bases of the junction left unmatched. The CDR3 sequence: CASRNRGANYEQYF. As DNA, the CDR3 is TGTGCCAGTAGGAACAGGGGGGCAAACTACGAGCAGTACTTC.

This chain connects TRBV28 to TRBJ2-7, with 7 bases identical to TRBD1. CDR1 is MDHEN and CDR2 is SYDVKM in the germline V gene. This CDR3 has 13 amino acids. The junction had 9 bases not matched to a gene; V was cut back by 4 bases and J by 9 bases. The CDR3 sequence: CASSSVDRNGQYF. In DNA form, the CDR3 reads TGTGCCAGCAGTTCGGTGGACAGGAATGGGCAGTACTTC. The whole variable domain, filled in from reference TRBV28 and TRBJ2-7, reads DVKVTQSSRYLVKRTGEKVFLECVQDMDHENMFWYRQDPGLGLRLIYFSYDVKMKEKGDIPEGYSVSREKKERFSLILESASTNQTSMYLCASSSVDRNGQYFGPGTRLTVT.

This chain links TRBV11-1 with TRBJ2-7, with 10 nucleotides matching TRBD1. Germline V gene lookup returns CDR1 SGHAT and CDR2 FQDESV (reference sequence). The CDR3 consists of 16 residues. J gave up 4 bases and V 0 bases, and 6 bases lay outside the gene matches. In DNA, the CDR3 is TGTGCCAGCAGCTTAGCGAAGGACAGGGGGTCGTACGAGCAGTACTTC. Translating it yields CASSLAKDRGSYEQYF.

The chain couples TRBV27 to TRBJ2-7, with a possible D match to TRBD2 (5 bases). In germline, CDR1 is MNHEY, CDR2 SMNVEV (reference sequence). The CDR3 is made up of 13 amino acids. The V and J ends lost 4 bases and 5 bases respectively, with 12 bases between them. CDR3 in DNA: TGTGCCAGCAGTTATGCTAGCAGTAACGAGCAGTACTTC. Protein sequence: CASSYASSNEQYF.

This chain uses TRBV12-5 with TRBJ2-1; a weak D match, TRBD1 (5 bases). This CDR3 is 14 amino acids long. The V gene's germline CDR1 is LGHNT and CDR2 FRNRAP. V lost 1 base to trimming and J lost 4 bases, with 8 bases between them. The CDR3 here is CASGLGQRYNEQFF. The CDR3 DNA follows: TGTGCTAGTGGTTTGGGACAGAGATACAATGAGCAGTTCTTC.

V usage is TRBV6-6 and J usage is TRBJ2-3; TRBD1 is a possible D gene (5 bases). The CDR3 sequence is 14 residues long. V lost 8 bases and J lost 0, with 12 bases in between. Germline V gene lookup returns CDR1 MNHNY and CDR2 SVGAGI (reference sequence). The CDR3 here is CASYRGTSTDTQYF. CDR3 DNA sequence: TGTGCCAGCTATAGGGGAACTAGCACAGATACGCAGTATTTT.

The chain has TRBV5-1 and TRBJ2-7; 9 positions agree with TRBD1. Germline CDR1 is SGHRS and CDR2 is YFSETQ. Germline trimming cut 4 bases from V and 1 base from J; bases unmatched to any gene: 9. The CDR3 is made up of 16 amino acids. The DNA of the CDR3 is TGCGCCAGCAGCAGGACAGGGGAAACCATATCCTACGAGCAGTACTTC. This translates into CASSRTGETISYEQYF.

This clone was counted a single time. The rearrangement uses TRBV18 and TRBJ2-2, with TRBD1 as a possible D gene (5 bases). The V gene's germline CDR1 is KGHSH and CDR2 LQKENI. There are 16 residues in the CDR3. Trimming took 3 bases from V and 3 from J, leaving 14 bases between them. The CDR3 loop is CASSPLKQGYTGELFF. In DNA, the CDR3 is TGTGCCAGCTCACCTCTTAAGCAGGGATACACCGGGGAGCTGTTTTTT.